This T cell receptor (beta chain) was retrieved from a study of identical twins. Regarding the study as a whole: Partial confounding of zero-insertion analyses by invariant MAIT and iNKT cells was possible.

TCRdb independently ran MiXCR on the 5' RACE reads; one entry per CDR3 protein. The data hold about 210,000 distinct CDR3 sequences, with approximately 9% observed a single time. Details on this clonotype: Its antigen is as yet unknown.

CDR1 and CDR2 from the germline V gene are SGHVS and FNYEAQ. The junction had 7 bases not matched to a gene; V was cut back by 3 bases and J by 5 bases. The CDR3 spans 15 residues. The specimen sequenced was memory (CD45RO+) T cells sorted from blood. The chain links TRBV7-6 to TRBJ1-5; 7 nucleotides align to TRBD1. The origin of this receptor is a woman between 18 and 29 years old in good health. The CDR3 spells CASSFGTAADQPQHF. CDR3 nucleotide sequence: TGTGCCAGCAGCTTTGGGACAGCTGCTGATCAGCCCCAGCATTTT.